This paragraph covers one T cell receptor beta chain sequence. Clones were read by immunoSEQ multiplex PCR, and TCRdb kept only the in-frame ones, dropping some. Of about 280,000 clones detected, 88% appear once; the ten largest clones hold 2% to 2.5%. The data belong to a study of blood T cell repertoires in COVID-19. Trimming removed 5 bases at V and 6 bases at J, with 5 bases between. Germline V gives CDR1 WSHSY, CDR2 SAAADI. The CDR3 totals 11 residues. Sequencing input: PBMCs or T cells enriched from blood (not recorded which). This sequence was found in a woman aged 60-75 years in a cohort exposed to, infected with or recovered from COVID-19 (not recorded which). V gene TRBV10-2 combines with J gene TRBJ2-1; D is unresolved. CDR3 DNA sequence: TGCGCCAGCAGTCCAGGCAATGAGCAGTTCTTC. As protein: CASSPGNEQFF.